The present entry profiles one T cell receptor beta chain with its context. Sequencing was performed with immunoSEQ multiplex PCR; in TCRdb, only in-frame clones are kept and a portion is missing. This sample has hundreds of thousands of clones, with around 88% found just once. This record belongs to a study of blood T cell repertoires in COVID-19. Study-wide context: The United States, Italy and Spain provided the acute and convalescent COVID-19 samples.

In germline, CDR1 is SGHVS, CDR2 FQNEAQ. Trimming removed 2 bases from V and 3 bases from J; junction bases left unmatched: 9. This CDR3 has 17 residues. This chain connects TRBV7-8 to TRBJ2-2; 7 positions agree with TRBD1. Sequenced input: PBMCs or T cells enriched from blood (not recorded which). This sequence was found in a woman aged 40-49 years with acute COVID-19. The CDR3 DNA is TGTGCCAGCAGCTTAAGACAGGGCCCAACATACACCGGGGAGCTGTTTTTT. It specifies CASSLRQGPTYTGELFF.